This T cell receptor (delta chain) was obtained from a study of γδ T cells in repeated Plasmodium falciparum infection. This clone turned up a few times. For this DNA, TCRdb reports the protein of a much larger clone, which diverges at residue 9, most likely from a read error; the protein presented here is translated directly from the DNA. Vgamma9/Vdelta2+ and Vdelta2-negative gammadelta T cells were flow-sorted from PBMC for bulk sequencing. TCRdb repeated clone calling on the multiplex PCR reads with CATT. The data contain more than 70,000 delta-chain clones, approximately 0.92% of them seen just once; the ten biggest clones take up around a tenth. The CDR3 runs 25 residues. Trimming removed 0 bases from V and 7 bases from J; junction bases left unmatched: 34. Per the germline V gene, CDR1 is TSWWSYY and CDR2 is QGS.

The chain joins TRDV1 to TRDJ1; 11 positions match TRDD3. The J gene is absent in TCRdb and was assigned here via DNA matching to germline. Sequencing was carried out using gamma-delta T cells from blood. This TCR was recovered from a pool of human donors (malaria-infected and uninfected, not separated). The CDR3 DNA reads TGTGCTCTTGGGGAACTATGTTCCCACTCTCGTCCGTCGGATGCTGGGGGATACCGGTCGGTTAAACTCATCTTT. This gives the protein CALGELCSHSRPSDAGGYRSVKLIF.